Here is one T cell receptor beta chain with its context. No antigen is known for it. Base qualities are not provided; no much larger clone lies one nucleotide away. Library creation used the immunoSEQ multiplex PCR assay. This immuneACCESS table, as held by TCRdb, lists in-frame sequences with V and J called but not all clones. Of the missing ones, under half trace to an unresolved V gene in checked studies; the others have no known cause. Within this sample are around 130,000 clones, with about 95% of them counted one time only. The ten biggest clones cover around 3.6% of the sample. Reading from cysteine to phenylalanine, the CDR3 counts 15 amino acids. Of all the DNA, just the CDR3 is kept, 45 bases in frame from base 1. V is cut back by 0 bases and J by 4 bases, with 5 bases in the junction unmatched. CDR1 and CDR2 are read off the germline V gene (reference sequence) as SGHNT and YYREEE. This sample stems from a study of control samples from healthy donors and cancer patients (dated by TCRdb to the early 2020s).

This sequence uses TRBV5-4 and TRBJ2-5, with TRBD1 matching 8 junction bases. Sequencing input: blood. The sequence derives from a man younger than 40 in good health. The DNA reads TGTGCCAGCAGCTTGGCCCAGGGGGCAGGAGAGACCCAGTACTTC. Its protein product is CASSLAQGAGETQYF.